The 28 T cell receptor beta chains in this list originate from one sample, sequenced in a study of cytomegalovirus exposure and HLA in healthy donors. With 60 Vbeta and 13 Jbeta primers, the PCR was carried out. Using immunoSEQ multiplex PCR, the repertoire was profiled, and TCRdb retains in-frame clones only, with some absent. The sample has 150,000 to 200,000 clones; roughly four fifths are singletons. Sequences were obtained from PBMCs. These receptors came from a woman in her fifties or sixties in good health and CMV-seropositive.

The chain links TRBV5-4 to TRBJ2-2; D is unclear. Trimming removed 2 bases from V and 4 bases from J, with 12 bases in between. There are 15 residues in the CDR3. CDR1 and CDR2 from the germline V gene are SGHNT and YYREEE (reference sequence). The CDR3 loop is CASSLPDKPTGELFF. The CDR3 DNA reads as TGTGCCAGCAGCTTACCAGACAAACCCACCGGGGAGCTGTTTTTT.

The gene calls are TRBV6-5 and TRBJ2-4; 7 bases map to TRBD1. Germline CDR1 and CDR2: MNHEY and SVGAGI. The ends lost 3 bases at V and 8 bases at J; junction bases unmatched: 7. The CDR3 is made up of 14 amino acids. The CDR3 loop reads CASSYNRGPDIQYF. The CDR3 region has the DNA TGTGCCAGCAGTTATAACAGGGGCCCTGACATTCAGTACTTC.

The chain has TRBV5-1 and TRBJ1-1; TRBD1 matches at 8 bases. Unmatched junction bases numbered 13, after V lost 4 bases and J lost 5 bases. The CDR3 loop spans 16 amino acids. The V gene's germline CDR1 is SGHRS and CDR2 YFSETQ. Here the CDR3 reads CASSLTGVAPQTEAFF. As DNA, the CDR3 is TGCGCCAGCAGCCTGACAGGGGTTGCACCACAAACTGAAGCTTTCTTT. The entire variable domain, with the rest obtained from reference TRBV5-1 and TRBJ1-1, is as follows: KAGVTQTPRYLIKTRGQQVTLSCSPISGHRSVSWYQQTPGQGLQFLFEYFSETQRNKGNFPGRFSGRQFSNSRSEMNVSTLELGDSALYLCASSLTGVAPQTEAFFGQGTRLTVV.

The V call is TRBV19, the J call TRBJ1-2, with 7 bases matching TRBD1. Germline assignment: CDR1 LNHDA and CDR2 SQIVND (reference sequence). Trimming cost V 4 bases and J 5 bases; bases outside gene matches: 10. The CDR3 runs to 15 residues. In nucleotides, the CDR3 is TGTGCCAGTAGTAAACACTCAGGGGGAGGATATGGCTACACCTTC. It encodes CASSKHSGGGYGYTF.

This chain joins TRBV7-2 and TRBJ2-2; 7 bases are a match to TRBD2. There are 16 residues in the CDR3. Germline assignment: CDR1 SGHTA and CDR2 FQGNSA. V lost 4 bases to trimming and J lost 1 base; unmatched junction nucleotides: 6. The DNA of the CDR3 is TGTGCCAGCAGCTCCCGGTGGGGGGGGAACACCGGGGAGCTGTTTTTT. Protein: CASSSRWGGNTGELFF.

This chain's CDR3 is CATSRGLSGGGEKLFF. The DNA of the CDR3 is TGTGCCACCAGCAGAGGGCTCTCAGGGGGCGGTGAAAAACTGTTTTTT. This chain connects TRBV15 to TRBJ1-4; 8 bases line up with TRBD1. In germline, CDR1 is LNHNV, CDR2 YYDKDF (reference sequence). This CDR3 spans 16 amino acids. J lost 7 bases, V lost 1 base, and 8 bases had no gene match.

V gene TRBV2 combines with J gene TRBJ2-5; TRBD2 matches at 12 bases. Germline loops: CDR1 SNHLY, CDR2 FYNNEI. Trimming removed 5 bases from V and 14 bases from J; junction bases left unmatched: 9. The CDR3 extends over 13 amino acids. The CDR3 sequence: CASSLTSGGVDYF. DNA for the CDR3: TGTGCCAGCAGTCTGACTAGCGGGGGTGTAGACTACTTC.

This clone appeared a few times. Mismatch with germline at one junction end may stem from a read error. The chain has TRBV2 and TRBJ1-4, with a possible D match to TRBD1 (6 bases). This CDR3 is built from 14 residues. The germline V gene encodes CDR1 SNHLY and CDR2 FYNNEI. CDR3 nucleotides: TGTGCCAGCAGAAAGACAGGATTTAATGAAAAACTGCTTTTT. This sequence encodes CASRKTGFNEKLLF.

The chain has TRBV15 and TRBJ2-1; 7 bases align to TRBD2. The V gene's germline CDR1 is LNHNV and CDR2 YYDKDF (reference sequence). This CDR3 has 17 residues. Unmatched junction bases numbered 12, after V lost 0 bases and J lost 7 bases. The CDR3 nucleotides read TGTGCCACCAGCAGAGATATGCCTTCGGGACTACGAAATGAGCAGTTCTTC. This encodes CATSRDMPSGLRNEQFF. Drawing the rest from reference TRBV15 and TRBJ2-1, the complete variable domain is DAMVIQNPRYQVTQFGKPVTLSCSQTLNHNVMYWYQQKSSQAPKLLFHYYDKDFNNEADTPDNFQSRRPNTSFCFLDIRSPGLGDTAMYLCATSRDMPSGLRNEQFFGPGTRLTVL.

The chain uses TRBV5-1 and TRBJ2-3; the match to TRBD2 covers 10 bases. The ends lost 4 bases at V and 3 bases at J; junction bases unmatched: 8. This CDR3 contains 16 residues. CDR1 is SGHRS, CDR2 YFSETQ, per germline. The CDR3 loop is CASSIGLADRTDTQYF. The CDR3 nucleotides read TGCGCCAGCAGCATCGGACTAGCGGATCGGACAGATACGCAGTATTTT.

V and J are TRBV9 and TRBJ2-3; 8 bases match TRBD2. Trimming took 1 base from V and 4 from J; bases not matched to a gene: 5. Germline V gene sequence: CDR1 SGDLS, CDR2 YYNGEE. The CDR3 spans 15 residues. CDR3 residues: CASSVRSGGADTQYF. The CDR3 DNA reads TGTGCCAGCAGCGTAAGGTCGGGGGGGGCAGATACGCAGTATTTT.

This sequence joins TRBV9 and TRBJ2-3; 12 positions match TRBD1. The length of the CDR3 is 17 residues. Germline CDR1 reads SGDLS; CDR2 reads YYNGEE. Trimming at V came to 0 bases and at J to 6 bases, leaving 8 bases not matched to a gene. The DNA of the CDR3 is TGTGCCAGCAGCGTAGGGGGACAGGGGGCGCAAACTGATACGCAGTATTTT. As protein: CASSVGGQGAQTDTQYF.

This chain uses TRBV11-2 with TRBJ2-7; 10 bases map to TRBD1. The germline CDR1 and CDR2 sequences are SGHAT and FQNNGV. The CDR3 contains 15 residues. V was clipped by 2 bases and J by 2 bases; unmatched bases: 3. CDR3 loop: CASSLSTGGAYEQYF. The CDR3 DNA is TGTGCCAGCAGCTTATCGACAGGGGGCGCCTACGAGCAGTACTTC. Variable domain in full (rest from reference TRBV11-2 and TRBJ2-7): EAGVAQSPRYKIIEKRQSVAFWCNPISGHATLYWYQQILGQGPKLLIQFQNNGVVDDSQLPKDRFSAERLKGVDSTLKIQPAKLEDSAVYLCASSLSTGGAYEQYFGPGTRLTVT.

This clone appeared a few times. The chain uses TRBV7-9 and TRBJ1-2, with D unclear. CDR1 SEHNR and CDR2 FQNEAQ come from the germline V gene (reference sequence). The CDR3 consists of 15 residues. Trimming stripped 5 bases from V and 0 bases from J, with 13 bases between. CDR3 residues: CASSILAAANYGYTF. The CDR3 region has the DNA TGTGCCAGCAGCATACTCGCGGCAGCTAACTATGGCTACACCTTC. The complete variable domain, with remaining parts taken from reference TRBV7-9 and TRBJ1-2, reads DTGVSQNPRHKITKRGQNVTFRCDPISEHNRLYWYRQTLGQGPEFLTYFQNEAQLEKSRLLSDRFSAERPKGSFSTLEIQRTEQGDSAMYLCASSILAAANYGYTFGSGTRLTVV.

The rearrangement joins TRBV6-1 to TRBJ2-5; no clear D gene. Germline values: CDR1 MNHNS, CDR2 SASEGT. CDR3 length equals 14 residues. V was shortened by 7 bases and J by 2 bases, with 14 bases between the two germline ends. CDR3 loop: CASKDPYSQETQYF. CDR3 DNA sequence: TGTGCCAGCAAAGATCCATACTCTCAAGAGACCCAGTACTTC.

The chain couples TRBV30 to TRBJ2-2; D remains unclear. V lost 1 base and J lost 1, with 10 bases in between. This CDR3 comprises 15 residues. Germline V gives CDR1 GTSNPN, CDR2 SVGIG (reference sequence). CDR3 amino acids: CAWSAHQVNTGELFF. The CDR3 region has the DNA TGTGCCTGGAGTGCCCACCAGGTGAACACCGGGGAGCTGTTTTTT. The entire variable domain, with the rest obtained from reference TRBV30 and TRBJ2-2, is as follows: SQTIHQWPATLVQPVGSPLSLECTVEGTSNPNLYWYRQAAGRGLQLLFYSVGIGQISSEVPQNLSASRPQDRQFILSSKKLLLSDSGFYLCAWSAHQVNTGELFFGEGSRLTVL.

The count of this clone is one. This chain joins TRBV15 and TRBJ2-5, with D unresolved. Looked up from germline, CDR1 is LNHNV and CDR2 is YYDKDF (reference sequence). The CDR3 is 14 residues long. Trimming took 0 bases from V and 6 from J, leaving 11 bases between them. The CDR3 DNA sequence: TGTGCCACCAGCAGAGACCCGACATCTCAGACCCAGTACTTC. It specifies CATSRDPTSQTQYF. The whole variable domain, remainder taken from reference TRBV15 and TRBJ2-5, is DAMVIQNPRYQVTQFGKPVTLSCSQTLNHNVMYWYQQKSSQAPKLLFHYYDKDFNNEADTPDNFQSRRPNTSFCFLDIRSPGLGDTAMYLCATSRDPTSQTQYFGPGTRLLVL.

CDR3 residues: CASSQDRREYTF. CDR3 nucleotide sequence: TGTGCCAGCAGCCAAGATCGGAGGGAGTACACCTTC. V and J are TRBV14 and TRBJ1-2; no firm D call. This CDR3 spans 12 amino acids. Trimming took 0 bases from V and 11 from J, leaving 10 bases between them. Per germline, CDR1 SGHDN and CDR2 FVKESK.

Worth noting for this clone: Different DNA sequences within this sample yield the same CDR3. V is TRBV19 and J is TRBJ1-1; D unresolved. Trimming cost V 3 bases and J 5 bases, with 10 bases left between them. Germline CDR1 reads LNHDA; CDR2 reads SQIVND (reference sequence). The CDR3 runs 13 residues. Written as DNA, the CDR3 is TGTGCCAGTAGTATTGAGGGAGGAACTGAAGCTTTCTTT. Encoded protein: CASSIEGGTEAFF.

This chain's CDR3 is CASSVLRDSSNYGYTF. In DNA, the CDR3 is TGTGCCAGCAGTGTCCTCCGGGACAGTTCTAACTATGGCTACACCTTC. V usage is TRBV2 and J usage is TRBJ1-2; 7 bases map to TRBD1. This CDR3 spans 16 amino acids. After removal of 4 bases from V and 0 bases from J, the junction contained 8 bases not matched to a gene. Per germline, CDR1 SNHLY and CDR2 FYNNEI.

A note on this clone: The germline gene is not matched at one end of the junction; a read error may be the cause. This chain connects TRBV2 to TRBJ1-2, with D perhaps TRBD1 (5 bases). The germline CDR1 and CDR2 sequences are SNHLY and FYNNEI. This CDR3 region has 12 residues. The chain's CDR3 is CANSGTKGSYTF. Here the CDR3 DNA reads TGTGCCAACAGTGGAACGAAGGGGAGCTACACCTTC.

The chain carries TRBV11-2 and TRBJ2-2; D call uncertain. Germline CDR1 SGHAT, CDR2 FQNNGV. Trimming cost V 5 bases and J 9 bases, with 13 bases left between them. This CDR3 has 13 residues. CDR3 DNA sequence: TGTGCCAGCAGCCAGCCTAGTCGCCGGGAGCTGTTTTTT. Its protein product is CASSQPSRRELFF.

V gene TRBV19 combines with J gene TRBJ1-3; D ambiguous. Germline V lookup: CDR1 LNHDA, CDR2 SQIVND (reference sequence). The CDR3 has 15 amino acids. V gave up 3 bases and J gave up 1 base, with 10 bases separating them. The CDR3 reads CASSMSRGSGNTIYF. CDR3 DNA sequence: TGTGCCAGTAGTATGTCCCGGGGTTCTGGAAACACCATATATTTT. The variable domain in full, with the rest retrieved from reference TRBV19 and TRBJ1-3, is DGGITQSPKYLFRKEGQNVTLSCEQNLNHDAMYWYRQDPGQGLRLIYYSQIVNDFQKGDIAEGYSVSREKKESFPLTVTSAQKNPTAFYLCASSMSRGSGNTIYFGEGSWLTVV.

This chain connects TRBV5-1 to TRBJ2-6, with 8 bases matching TRBD2. V shed 4 bases and J 1 base; nucleotides not matched to a gene: 4. Germline V gene lookup returns CDR1 SGHRS and CDR2 YFSETQ. The CDR3 covers 16 residues. DNA of the CDR3: TGCGCCAGCAGCCGGCGGGGGGCATCTGGGGCCAACGTCCTGACTTTC. Residues: CASSRRGASGANVLTF.

This chain uses TRBV9 with TRBJ1-5, with TRBD1 matching over 8 bases. Per germline, CDR1 SGDLS and CDR2 YYNGEE. Trimming at V came to 0 bases and at J to 3 bases, leaving 20 bases not matched to a gene. The length of the CDR3 is 21 residues. The CDR3 DNA reads as TGTGCCAGCAGCGTAGATTTGGGAAACAGGCCAGGGACAGGTGACAATCAGCCCCAGCATTTT. This sequence encodes CASSVDLGNRPGTGDNQPQHF.

The V and J genes are TRBV4-2 and TRBJ2-5; D possibly corresponds to TRBD2 (7 bases). CDR3 length: 18 amino acids. V was trimmed by 2 bases and J by 1 base, leaving 20 bases between them. Germline V gene sequence: CDR1 LGHNA, CDR2 YNFKEQ. DNA of the CDR3: TGTGCCAGCAGCCAATCTCTACTGGCGGGGGCCTTCCAAGAGACCCAGTACTTC. Its protein is CASSQSLLAGAFQETQYF.

This rearrangement joins TRBV7-2 to TRBJ2-7; D not certain. Germline CDR1 SGHTA, CDR2 FQGNSA. This CDR3 is 13 amino acids long. Trimming removed 3 bases from V and 2 bases from J, with 8 bases in between. CDR3 DNA: TGTGCCAGCAGCTTCGCGGTTACCTACGAGCAGTACTTC. Its protein is CASSFAVTYEQYF.

The V call is TRBV10-2, the J call TRBJ1-2; 8 nucleotides match TRBD1. The trim removed 3 bases at V and 8 bases at J, leaving 5 bases unmatched. CDR1 WSHSY and CDR2 SAAADI come from the germline V gene. The CDR3 spans 13 residues. CDR3 DNA: TGCGCCAGCAGTGATCGGACAGGGAGCGGCTACACCTTC. It yields the protein CASSDRTGSGYTF.